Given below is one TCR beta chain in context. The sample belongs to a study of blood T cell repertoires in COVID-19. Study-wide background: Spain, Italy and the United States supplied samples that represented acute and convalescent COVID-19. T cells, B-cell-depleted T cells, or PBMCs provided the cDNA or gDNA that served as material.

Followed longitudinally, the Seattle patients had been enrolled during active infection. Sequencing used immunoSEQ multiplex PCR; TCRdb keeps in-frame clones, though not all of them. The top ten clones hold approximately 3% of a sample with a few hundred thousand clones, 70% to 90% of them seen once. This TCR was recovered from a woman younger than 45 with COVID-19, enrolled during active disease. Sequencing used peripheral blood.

The CDR3 bases are TGTGCCAGCAGACCGACAGGTGGAAACACCATATATTTT. It yields the protein CASRPTGGNTIYF. The chain employs TRBV6-6 and TRBJ1-3; D is possibly TRBD1 (6 bases). Germline values: CDR1 MNHNY, CDR2 SVGAGI (reference sequence). Trimming cost V 6 bases and J 3 bases, with 9 bases left between them. The CDR3 runs to 13 residues.